Below, one TCR beta chain is given with its context. CDR1 and CDR2 from the germline V gene are MNHEY and SVGAGI. Trimming took 4 bases from V and 9 from J, leaving 10 bases between them. CDR3 length: 12 amino acids. Here immunoSEQ multiplex PCR was the method, and the copy in TCRdb shows in-frame clones only, minus some. This sample yields roughly 76,000 clones, of which more than 85% are seen a single time; more than 11% belongs to the top ten. This entry belongs to a study of blood T cell repertoires in COVID-19. Study-level background: Sample material is recorded as cDNA or gDNA derived from T cells, B-cell-depleted T cells, or PBMCs.

The sequenced material came from peripheral blood. The sequence was obtained from a man aged 65-85 years with active or convalescent COVID-19. The genes are TRBV6-5 and TRBJ2-1; a possible D gene is TRBD2 (5 bases). The CDR3 DNA reads TGTGCCAGCAGTTCAGTCACTAGTGAGCAGTTCTTC. Translating gives CASSSVTSEQFF.